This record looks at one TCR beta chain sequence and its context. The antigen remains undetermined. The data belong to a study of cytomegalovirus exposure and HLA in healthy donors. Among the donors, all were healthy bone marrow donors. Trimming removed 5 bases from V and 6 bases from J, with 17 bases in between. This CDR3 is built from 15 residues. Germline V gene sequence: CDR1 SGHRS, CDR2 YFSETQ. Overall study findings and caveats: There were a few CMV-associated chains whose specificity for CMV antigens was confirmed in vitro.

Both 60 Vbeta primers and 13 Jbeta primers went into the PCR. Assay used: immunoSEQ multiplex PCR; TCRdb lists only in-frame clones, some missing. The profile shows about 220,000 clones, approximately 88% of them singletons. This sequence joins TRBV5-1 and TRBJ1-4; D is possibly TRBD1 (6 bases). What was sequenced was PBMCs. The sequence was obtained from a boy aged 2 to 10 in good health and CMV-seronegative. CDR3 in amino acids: CASSVMGAYYEKLFF. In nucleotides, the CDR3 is TGCGCCAGCAGTGTGATGGGGGCTTACTATGAAAAACTGTTTTTT.